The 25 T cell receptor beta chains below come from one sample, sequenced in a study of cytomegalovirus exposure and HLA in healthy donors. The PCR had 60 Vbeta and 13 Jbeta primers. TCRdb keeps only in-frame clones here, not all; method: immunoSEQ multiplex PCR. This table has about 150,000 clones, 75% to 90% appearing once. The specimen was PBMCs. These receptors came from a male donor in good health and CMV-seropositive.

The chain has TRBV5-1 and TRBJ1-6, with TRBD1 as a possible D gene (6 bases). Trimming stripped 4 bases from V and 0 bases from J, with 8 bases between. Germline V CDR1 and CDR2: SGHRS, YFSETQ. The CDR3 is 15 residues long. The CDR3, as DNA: TGCGCCAGCAGCACACAGGGCTCCTATAATTCACCCCTCCACTTT. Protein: CASSTQGSYNSPLHF.

Here the CDR3 DNA reads TGTGCCAGCAGCGTAGGGGGGCAGATAAGCACAGATACGCAGTATTTT. Translated, it gives CASSVGGQISTDTQYF. V and J are TRBV9 and TRBJ2-3, with D possibly matching TRBD1 (6 bases). The germline V gene encodes CDR1 SGDLS and CDR2 YYNGEE. The CDR3 is 16 residues long. Trimming left V 0 bases short and J 0 bases short, with 11 bases between. Variable domain in full (rest from reference TRBV9 and TRBJ2-3): DSGVTQTPKHLITATGQRVTLRCSPRSGDLSVYWYQQSLDQGLQFLIQYYNGEERAKGNILERFSAQQFPDLHSELNLSSLELGDSALYFCASSVGGQISTDTQYFGPGTRLTVL.

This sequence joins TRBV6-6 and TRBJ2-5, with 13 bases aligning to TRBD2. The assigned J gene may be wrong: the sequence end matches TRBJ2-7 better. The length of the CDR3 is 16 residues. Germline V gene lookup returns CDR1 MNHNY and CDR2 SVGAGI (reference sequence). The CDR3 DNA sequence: TGTGCCAGCAGACGGACTAGCGGGAGTCTGGGTTTCGAGCAGTACTTC. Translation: CASRRTSGSLGFEQYF.

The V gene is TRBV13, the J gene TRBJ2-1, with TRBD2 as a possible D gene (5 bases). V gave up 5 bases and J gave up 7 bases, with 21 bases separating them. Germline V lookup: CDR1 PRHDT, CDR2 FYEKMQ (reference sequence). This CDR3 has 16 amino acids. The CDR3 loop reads CASSPPQEVARNEQFF. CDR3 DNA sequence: TGTGCCAGCAGCCCTCCCCAGGAGGTCGCTAGGAATGAGCAGTTCTTC. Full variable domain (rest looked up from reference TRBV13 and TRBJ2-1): AAGVIQSPRHLIKEKRETATLKCYPIPRHDTVYWYQQGPGQDPQFLISFYEKMQSDKGSIPDRFSAQQFSDYHSELNMSSLELGDSALYFCASSPPQEVARNEQFFGPGTRLTVL.

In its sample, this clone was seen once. CDR3 sequence: CASSPGTDLYEQYF. The CDR3 DNA reads TGTGCCAGCAGCCCTGGGACAGACCTCTACGAGCAGTACTTC. This chain uses TRBV7-8 with TRBJ2-7; 7 bases fit TRBD1. Germline V gene lookup returns CDR1 SGHVS and CDR2 FQNEAQ. This CDR3 spans 14 amino acids. The J segment lost 3 bases and the V segment lost 5 bases, leaving 7 bases of the junction unmatched.

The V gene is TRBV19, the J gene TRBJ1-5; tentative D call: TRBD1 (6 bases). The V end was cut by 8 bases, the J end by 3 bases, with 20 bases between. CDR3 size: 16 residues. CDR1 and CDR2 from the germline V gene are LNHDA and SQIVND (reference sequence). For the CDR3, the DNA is TGTGCCAGTGGCCGCCGGGGGGCGCAGAACAATCAGCCCCAGCATTTT. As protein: CASGRRGAQNNQPQHF. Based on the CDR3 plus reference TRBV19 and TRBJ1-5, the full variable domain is DGGITQSPKYLFRKEGQNVTLSCEQNLNHDAMYWYRQDPGQGLRLIYYSQIVNDFQKGDIAEGYSVSREKKESFPLTVTSAQKNPTAFYLCASGRRGAQNNQPQHFGDGTRLSIL.

CDR3 nucleotides: TGTGCCAGCAGCTCCCAGGGGCTAGGCGGCTACACCTTC. As protein: CASSSQGLGGYTF. This chain joins TRBV7-9 and TRBJ1-2, with D possibly matching TRBD1 (6 bases). The germline CDR1 and CDR2 sequences are SEHNR and FQNEAQ (reference sequence). The CDR3 contains 13 residues. Trimming removed 4 bases at V and 8 bases at J, with 14 bases between.

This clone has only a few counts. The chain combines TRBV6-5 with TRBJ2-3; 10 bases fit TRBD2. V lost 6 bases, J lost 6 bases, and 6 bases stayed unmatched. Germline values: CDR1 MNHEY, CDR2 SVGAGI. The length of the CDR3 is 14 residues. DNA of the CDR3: TGTGCCAGCAGACCGGGACTAGCGTCCGATACGCAGTATTTT. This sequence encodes CASRPGLASDTQYF.

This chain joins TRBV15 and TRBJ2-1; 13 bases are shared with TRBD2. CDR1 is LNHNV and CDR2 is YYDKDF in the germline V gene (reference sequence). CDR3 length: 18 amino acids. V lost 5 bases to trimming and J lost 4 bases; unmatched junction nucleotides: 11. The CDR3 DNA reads TGTGCCACCAGCGGGGCTGGACTAGCGGGAGCATCGTACAATGAGCAGTTCTTC. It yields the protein CATSGAGLAGASYNEQFF.

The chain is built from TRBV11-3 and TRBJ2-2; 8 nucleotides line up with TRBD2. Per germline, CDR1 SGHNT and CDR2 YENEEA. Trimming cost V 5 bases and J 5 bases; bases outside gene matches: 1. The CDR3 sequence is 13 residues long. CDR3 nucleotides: TGTGCCAGCAGCGCTAGCGGGACCGGGGAGCTGTTTTTT. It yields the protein CASSASGTGELFF.

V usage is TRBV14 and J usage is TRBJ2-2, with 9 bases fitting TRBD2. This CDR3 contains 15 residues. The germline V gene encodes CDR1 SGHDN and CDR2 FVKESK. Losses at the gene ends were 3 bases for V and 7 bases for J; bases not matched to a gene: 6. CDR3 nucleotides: TGTGCCAGCAGCCAGGCTAGCGGGATCGTCGGGGAGCTGTTTTTT. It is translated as CASSQASGIVGELFF.

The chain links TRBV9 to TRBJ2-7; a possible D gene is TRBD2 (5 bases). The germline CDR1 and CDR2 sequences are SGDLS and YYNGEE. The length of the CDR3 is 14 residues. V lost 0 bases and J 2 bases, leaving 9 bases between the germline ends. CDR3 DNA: TGTGCCAGCAGCGTAGATACTAGGGCCTACGAGCAGTACTTC. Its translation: CASSVDTRAYEQYF.

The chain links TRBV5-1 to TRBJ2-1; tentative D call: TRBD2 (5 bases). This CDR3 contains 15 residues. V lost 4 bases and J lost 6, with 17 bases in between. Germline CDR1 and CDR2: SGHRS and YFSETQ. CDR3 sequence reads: CASSTPGSGSNEQFF. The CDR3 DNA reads TGCGCCAGCAGCACCCCGGGAAGTGGGTCCAATGAGCAGTTCTTC.

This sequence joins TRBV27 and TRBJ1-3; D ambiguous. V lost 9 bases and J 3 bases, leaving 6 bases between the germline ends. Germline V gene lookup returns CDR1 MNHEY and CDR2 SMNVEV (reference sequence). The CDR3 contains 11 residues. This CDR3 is CASGNGNTIYF. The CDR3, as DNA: TGTGCCAGTGGCAATGGAAACACCATATATTTT.

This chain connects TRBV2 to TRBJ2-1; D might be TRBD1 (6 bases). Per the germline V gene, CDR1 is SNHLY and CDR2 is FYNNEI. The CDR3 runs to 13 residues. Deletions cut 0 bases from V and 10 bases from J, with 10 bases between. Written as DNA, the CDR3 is TGTGCCAGCAGTGAAGCGGGGGCAGTGGAGCAGTTCTTC. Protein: CASSEAGAVEQFF.

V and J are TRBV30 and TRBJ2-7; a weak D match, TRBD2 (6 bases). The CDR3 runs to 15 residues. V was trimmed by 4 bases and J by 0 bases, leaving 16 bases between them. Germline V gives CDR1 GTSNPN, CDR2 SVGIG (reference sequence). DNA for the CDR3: TGTGCCTGGACTCTTAGCGGCAGTCCCTCCTACGAGCAGTACTTC. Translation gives CAWTLSGSPSYEQYF.

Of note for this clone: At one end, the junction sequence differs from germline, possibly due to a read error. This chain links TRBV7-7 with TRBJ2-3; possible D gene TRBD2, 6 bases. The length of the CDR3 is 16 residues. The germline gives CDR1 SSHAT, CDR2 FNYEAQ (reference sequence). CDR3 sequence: CASSLGPEGSTDTQYF. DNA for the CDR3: TGTGCTAGCAGCTTAGGGCCGGAGGGGAGTACAGATACGCAGTATTTT.

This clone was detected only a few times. DNA of the CDR3: TGTGCCAGCAGCACGGGACTAGCGGGAGGGAGGGCCGGGGAGCTGTTTTTT. Translation gives CASSTGLAGGRAGELFF. The chain uses TRBV11-2 and TRBJ2-2; 16 nucleotides agree with TRBD2. CDR3 length: 17 residues. V was clipped by 5 bases and J by 6 bases; unmatched bases: 6. Germline V gene sequence: CDR1 SGHAT, CDR2 FQNNGV. Filled out from reference TRBV11-2 and TRBJ2-2, the complete variable domain reads EAGVAQSPRYKIIEKRQSVAFWCNPISGHATLYWYQQILGQGPKLLIQFQNNGVVDDSQLPKDRFSAERLKGVDSTLKIQPAKLEDSAVYLCASSTGLAGGRAGELFFGEGSRLTVL.

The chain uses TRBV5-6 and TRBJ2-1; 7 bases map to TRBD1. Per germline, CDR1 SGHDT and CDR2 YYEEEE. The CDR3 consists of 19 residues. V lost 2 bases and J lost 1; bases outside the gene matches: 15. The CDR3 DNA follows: TGTGCCAGCAGCTTTGCTGACTTCCCGGGACAGTCTTCCTACAATGAGCAGTTCTTC. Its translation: CASSFADFPGQSSYNEQFF.

The CDR3 loop reads CASSPNSAGTDNSPLHF. The CDR3 DNA reads TGTGCCAGCTCACCCAATTCGGCCGGGACAGACAATTCACCCCTCCACTTT. The rearrangement uses TRBV18 and TRBJ1-6, with 7 nucleotides matching TRBD1. Trimming at V came to 3 bases and at J to 7 bases, leaving 12 bases not matched to a gene. The CDR3 is made up of 17 amino acids. Germline CDR1 and CDR2: KGHSH and LQKENI.

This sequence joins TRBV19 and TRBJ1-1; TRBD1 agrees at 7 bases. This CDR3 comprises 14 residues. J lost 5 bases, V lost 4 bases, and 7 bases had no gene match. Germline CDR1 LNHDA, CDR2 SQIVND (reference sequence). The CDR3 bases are TGTGCCAGTAGTAAGCCCAGGGGGAGGACTGAAGCTTTCTTT. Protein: CASSKPRGRTEAFF.

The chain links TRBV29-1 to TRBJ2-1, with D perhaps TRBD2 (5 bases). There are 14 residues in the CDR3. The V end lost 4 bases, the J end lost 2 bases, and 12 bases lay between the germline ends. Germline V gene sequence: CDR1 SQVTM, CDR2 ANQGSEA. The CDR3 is CSVVEGSPYNEQFF. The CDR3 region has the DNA TGCAGCGTTGTAGAAGGGAGTCCCTACAATGAGCAGTTCTTC.

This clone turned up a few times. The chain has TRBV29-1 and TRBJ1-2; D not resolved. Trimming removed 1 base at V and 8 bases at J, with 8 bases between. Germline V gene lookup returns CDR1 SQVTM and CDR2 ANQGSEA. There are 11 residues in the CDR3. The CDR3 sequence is CSVEGSRGYTF. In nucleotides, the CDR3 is TGCAGCGTTGAAGGGTCTAGGGGCTACACCTTC.

As DNA, the CDR3 is TGTGCCAGCAGCGTAGGAGGGGGCCAGGGCGGCTACACCTTC. This sequence encodes CASSVGGGQGGYTF. The genes are TRBV9 and TRBJ1-2; 7 bases are shared with TRBD1. CDR3 length equals 14 residues. The V gene end was trimmed by 0 bases and the J gene end by 8 bases; junction bases not matched to a gene: 7. Germline CDR1 and CDR2: SGDLS and YYNGEE. The entire variable domain, with the rest obtained from reference TRBV9 and TRBJ1-2, is as follows: DSGVTQTPKHLITATGQRVTLRCSPRSGDLSVYWYQQSLDQGLQFLIQYYNGEERAKGNILERFSAQQFPDLHSELNLSSLELGDSALYFCASSVGGGQGGYTFGSGTRLTVV.

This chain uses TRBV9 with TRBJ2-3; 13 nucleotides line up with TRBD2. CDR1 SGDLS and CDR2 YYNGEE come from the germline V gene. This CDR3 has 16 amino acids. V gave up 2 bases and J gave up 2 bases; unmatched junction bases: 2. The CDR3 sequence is CASSVGLAGATDTQYF. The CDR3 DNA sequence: TGTGCCAGCAGCGTCGGACTAGCGGGGGCCACAGATACGCAGTATTTT.